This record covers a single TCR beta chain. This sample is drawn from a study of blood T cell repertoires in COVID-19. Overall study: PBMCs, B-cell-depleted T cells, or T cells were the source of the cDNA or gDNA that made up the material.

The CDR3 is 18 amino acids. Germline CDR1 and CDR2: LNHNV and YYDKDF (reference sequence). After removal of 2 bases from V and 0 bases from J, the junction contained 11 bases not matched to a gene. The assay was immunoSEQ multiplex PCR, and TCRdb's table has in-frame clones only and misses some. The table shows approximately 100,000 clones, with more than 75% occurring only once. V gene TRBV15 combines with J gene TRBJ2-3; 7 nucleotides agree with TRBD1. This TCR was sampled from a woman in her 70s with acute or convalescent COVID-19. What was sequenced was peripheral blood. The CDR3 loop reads CATSRTSQGVASTDTQYF. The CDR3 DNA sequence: TGTGCCACCAGCAGAACCTCCCAGGGGGTAGCTAGCACAGATACGCAGTATTTT. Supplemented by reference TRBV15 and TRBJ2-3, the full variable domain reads DAMVIQNPRYQVTQFGKPVTLSCSQTLNHNVMYWYQQKSSQAPKLLFHYYDKDFNNEADTPDNFQSRRPNTSFCFLDIRSPGLGDTAMYLCATSRTSQGVASTDTQYFGPGTRLTVL.